What follows are 13 T cell receptor beta chains derived from one specimen sequenced in a study of T-cell reconstitution after alpha-beta-depleted transplantation in children (dated by TCRdb to the mid-2010s). Preparation of the library involved PCR. TCRdb names Illumina HiSeq 2500 as the instrument used. Molecular barcoding was employed in the preparation of TCR libraries, with unique molecular identifiers being used to normalize TCRbeta repertoire quantification. TCRdb ran its own pipeline on the public reads, namely fastp trimming at Q25 and MiXCR clone calling, and kept in-frame beta chains. Rows are combined by CDR3 protein, so each entry shows the most common genes and DNA. The sample table shows around 680,000 distinct CDR3 sequences, and roughly 17% are seen once. Under 1.2% of the sample belongs to the ten largest clones. This specimen was PBMCs from the stem cell graft donor, taken from the stem cell graft. These receptors all come from a human donor who donated a stem cell graft to a child with acute myeloid leukemia.

Turning to this clonotype: A much larger clone lies a single base off, so this may be a read error. The chain has TRBV20-1 and TRBJ2-5; 14 nucleotides match TRBD2. This CDR3 contains 14 residues. Germline-derived CDR1 and CDR2 are DFQATT and SNEGSKA (reference sequence). Losses at the gene ends were 0 bases for V and 8 bases for J; bases not matched to a gene: 2. The CDR3 reads CSAREGTSGGTQYF. The CDR3, as DNA: TGCAGTGCTAGAGAAGGGACTAGCGGGGGAACCCAGTACTTC.

This clonotype was seen at least ten times. The gene calls are TRBV20-1 and TRBJ2-3, with D maybe TRBD1 (5 bases). V lost 5 bases and J lost 0, with 15 bases in between. Germline V gives CDR1 DFQATT, CDR2 SNEGSKA (reference sequence). The CDR3 is 15 residues long. The CDR3 sequence is CSAPALQGSTDTQYF. The CDR3 nucleotides are TGCAGTGCTCCCGCTCTTCAGGGAAGCACAGATACGCAGTATTTT.

This clonotype was counted between two and nine times. V and J are TRBV15 and TRBJ2-5; 9 bases are a match to TRBD1. Trimming took 2 bases from V and 5 from J; bases not matched to a gene: 3. CDR1 and CDR2 from the germline V gene are LNHNV and YYDKDF (reference sequence). This CDR3 region has 14 residues. CDR3 in DNA: TGTGCCACCAGCAGAAGGACAGGGGTGGAGACCCAGTACTTC. Translation: CATSRRTGVETQYF.

This clonotype showed up just a few times. The J gene is TRBJ2-1, the V gene TRBV24-1; 9 bases are shared with TRBD2. With V trimmed by 3 bases and J by 8 bases, 10 bases remained unmatched. CDR1 and CDR2 from the germline V gene are KGHDR and SFDVKD. The CDR3 spans 16 residues. The CDR3 reads CATSDAGTSKVYEQFF. For the CDR3, the DNA is TGTGCCACCAGTGATGCCGGGACTAGCAAGGTCTATGAGCAGTTCTTC.

This clonotype was counted at least ten times. The genes are TRBV7-2 and TRBJ2-5; D possibly corresponds to TRBD1 (6 bases). CDR3 length: 13 residues. V lost 5 bases, J lost 5 bases, and 12 bases lay in between. Germline-derived CDR1 and CDR2 are SGHTA and FQGNSA. The CDR3 here is CASSRGQSETQYF. CDR3 DNA: TGTGCCAGCAGCAGAGGACAGTCCGAGACCCAGTACTTC.

This clonotype showed up many times. The genes are TRBV15 and TRBJ1-3; 10 bases align to TRBD1. The V segment lost 5 bases and the J segment 2 bases; nucleotides outside the gene matches: 18. CDR1 is LNHNV and CDR2 is YYDKDF in the germline V gene (reference sequence). CDR3 length equals 20 residues. The CDR3: CATSVELGQGTLETGNTIYF. CDR3 in DNA: TGTGCCACCAGCGTCGAACTGGGACAGGGGACGCTTGAGACTGGAAACACCATATATTTT.

This clonotype was detected many times. V usage is TRBV29-1 and J usage is TRBJ2-3; 8 positions agree with TRBD2. CDR1 is SQVTM and CDR2 is ANQGSEA in the germline V gene. Trimming cost V 1 base and J 1 base; bases outside gene matches: 4. This CDR3 spans 15 amino acids. DNA of the CDR3: TGCAGCGTTGAAGGTCGCGGGGGGCGCACAGATACGCAGTATTTT. This codes for CSVEGRGGRTDTQYF.

This clonotype was found many times. The chain uses TRBV20-1 and TRBJ2-4; 14 bases map to TRBD2. Per germline, CDR1 DFQATT and CDR2 SNEGSKA (reference sequence). The CDR3 is made up of 18 amino acids. The V and J ends lost 3 bases and 0 bases, in that order; junction bases with no gene match: 7. CDR3 sequence: CSASKGLAGDLAKNIQYF. In DNA, the CDR3 is TGCAGTGCTAGCAAGGGACTAGCGGGGGACCTAGCCAAAAACATTCAGTACTTC.

V and J are TRBV4-3 and TRBJ1-1, with TRBD1 matching 8 bases. The CDR3 is 13 residues long. CDR1 LGHNA and CDR2 YSLEER come from the germline V gene. Trimming cost V 2 bases and J 11 bases; bases outside gene matches: 7. This CDR3 reads CASSQRTWDRAFF. In DNA, the CDR3 is TGCGCCAGCAGCCAAAGAACTTGGGACAGGGCTTTCTTT.

This clonotype appeared a few times. The chain employs TRBV7-9 and TRBJ1-6; no firm D call. The CDR3 is 14 residues long. Germline assignment: CDR1 SEHNR and CDR2 FQNEAQ (reference sequence). Trimming shortened V by 0 bases and J by 9 bases, and 9 bases separated the two germline ends. This CDR3 reads CASSLAQQSSPLHF. CDR3 DNA sequence: TGTGCCAGCAGCTTAGCGCAACAAAGTTCACCCCTCCACTTT. Based on the CDR3 plus reference TRBV7-9 and TRBJ1-6, the full variable domain is DTGVSQNPRHKITKRGQNVTFRCDPISEHNRLYWYRQTLGQGPEFLTYFQNEAQLEKSRLLSDRFSAERPKGSFSTLEIQRTEQGDSAMYLCASSLAQQSSPLHFGNGTRLTVT.

This clonotype has a handful of counts. The chain employs TRBV27 and TRBJ2-1; TRBD1 might be the D (6 bases). The CDR3 has 17 residues. Germline loops: CDR1 MNHEY, CDR2 SMNVEV (reference sequence). Trimming took off 4 bases at V and 10 bases at J, with 26 bases between the two ends. CDR3 in amino acids: CASSSPLRQGGRAEQFF. For the CDR3, the DNA is TGTGCCAGCAGTTCCCCCCTCCGACAAGGGGGAAGAGCGGAGCAGTTCTTC.

This clonotype was found many times. V gene TRBV20-1 combines with J gene TRBJ1-6; D call uncertain. The germline V gene encodes CDR1 DFQATT and CDR2 SNEGSKA (reference sequence). V gave up 2 bases and J gave up 9 bases, with 11 bases separating them. This CDR3 is built from 13 residues. The CDR3 loop is CSARRAAGSPLHF. The CDR3 DNA reads TGCAGTGCTAGAAGGGCCGCAGGTTCACCCCTCCACTTT.

The chain couples TRBV20-1 to TRBJ1-5; D is undetermined. V was clipped by 0 bases and J by 2 bases, with 11 bases between them. Germline assignment: CDR1 DFQATT and CDR2 SNEGSKA (reference sequence). The CDR3 sequence is 15 residues long. The CDR3 DNA sequence: TGCAGTGCTAGAGATATCGTGGGAGGCAATCAGCCCCAGCATTTT. Its protein is CSARDIVGGNQPQHF.